This entry lists 26 T cell receptor beta chains sequenced from one sample in a study of molecular identifiers for immune sequencing clone quantification. TCRdb independently ran MiXCR on the PCR reads; one entry per CDR3 protein. The sample includes tens of thousands of distinct CDR3 sequences, about 20% of them seen just once. Sequenced: naive CD8+ T cells from blood, with Jurkat cell RNA spiked in. The subset: FACS-sorted CD8+CD4-CCR7+CD45RA+ naive T cells. Receptors were obtained from a human donor in good health. Some libraries in this study had Jurkat cell RNA spiked in.

This clonotype was seen repeatedly, ten times or more. CDR3 amino acids: CASSQAPSGSFGTGELFF. CDR3 nucleotide sequence: TGCGCCAGCAGCCAAGCGCCTAGCGGGAGTTTCGGCACCGGGGAGCTGTTTTTT. The chain recombines TRBV4-1 with TRBJ2-2, with 10 bases identical to TRBD2. CDR1 is MGHRA, CDR2 YSYEKL, per germline. V lost 1 base, J lost 4 bases, and 9 bases stayed unmatched. CDR3 size: 18 residues.

At least ten counts were recorded for this clonotype. The rearrangement links TRBV7-2 to TRBJ2-1; D not certain. Trimming shortened V by 1 base and J by 6 bases, and 7 bases separated the two germline ends. CDR3 length equals 13 residues. Per the germline V gene, CDR1 is SGHTA and CDR2 is FQGNSA. The CDR3 bases are TGTGCCAGCAGCTTAGAACTGGTCAATGAGCAGTTCTTC. Its translation is CASSLELVNEQFF.

There are many counts of this clonotype. This CDR3 reads CASSLEVPGLAYTGELFF. The CDR3 nucleotides read TGTGCCAGCAGCTTAGAGGTCCCGGGACTAGCGTACACCGGGGAGCTGTTTTTT. The rearrangement joins TRBV7-2 to TRBJ2-2, with 10 nucleotides matching TRBD2. The CDR3 sequence is 18 residues long. The V gene end was trimmed by 1 base and the J gene end by 3 bases; junction bases not matched to a gene: 8. Looked up from germline, CDR1 is SGHTA and CDR2 is FQGNSA.

This clonotype was detected many times. The gene calls are TRBV24-1 and TRBJ2-7, with D possibly matching TRBD2 (5 bases). V was trimmed by 6 bases and J by 1 base, leaving 6 bases between them. The CDR3 has 12 amino acids. CDR1 KGHDR and CDR2 SFDVKD come from the germline V gene. The CDR3 DNA is TGTGCCACCAGTCCGGGATCCTACGAGCAGTACTTC. Protein product: CATSPGSYEQYF.

In its sample, this clonotype was seen a few times. The chain links TRBV20-1 to TRBJ2-1, with a weak D call TRBD2 (5 bases). The germline V gene encodes CDR1 DFQATT and CDR2 SNEGSKA (reference sequence). Trimming left V 6 bases short and J 7 bases short, with 10 bases between. The CDR3 is made up of 11 amino acids. The CDR3 DNA reads TGCAGTGCGGTGGACTTTAATGAGCAGTTCTTC. Protein sequence: CSAVDFNEQFF.

With respect to this clonotype: A much larger clone lies a single base off, so this may be a read error. This chain uses TRBV7-9 with TRBJ2-1, with D possibly matching TRBD2 (6 bases). V gave up 5 bases and J gave up 3 bases, with 14 bases separating them. The CDR3 runs to 15 residues. Germline lookup yields CDR1 SEHNR and CDR2 FQNEAQ (reference sequence). Here the CDR3 DNA reads TGTGCCAGCAGCCTTACTAGCAGGTACTACAATGAGCAGTTCTTC. It encodes CASSLTSRYYNEQFF. Full variable domain (rest looked up from reference TRBV7-9 and TRBJ2-1): DTGVSQNPRHKITKRGQNVTFRCDPISEHNRLYWYRQTLGQGPEFLTYFQNEAQLEKSRLLSDRFSAERPKGSFSTLEIQRTEQGDSAMYLCASSLTSRYYNEQFFGPGTRLTVL.

This clonotype was counted at least ten times. The chain links TRBV7-9 to TRBJ2-5; D uncertain. The germline CDR1 and CDR2 sequences are SEHNR and FQNEAQ (reference sequence). The CDR3 is 14 residues long. V was trimmed by 0 bases and J by 0 bases, leaving 5 bases between them. Here the CDR3 reads CASSLAQNQETQYF. The CDR3 region has the DNA TGTGCCAGCAGCTTAGCACAAAACCAAGAGACCCAGTACTTC.

This clonotype has a handful of counts. The chain joins TRBV14 to TRBJ2-7; D gene uncertain. The CDR3 is made up of 12 amino acids. V was pared by 2 bases and J by 5 bases, with 7 bases between. The V gene's germline CDR1 is SGHDN and CDR2 FVKESK. CDR3 loop: CASSQSGDEQYF. The CDR3 DNA follows: TGTGCCAGCAGCCAATCTGGGGACGAGCAGTACTTC.

This clonotype was seen many times. This CDR3 reads CASRNGLNTEAFF. In DNA form, the CDR3 reads TGTGCCAGCAGAAATGGGCTGAACACTGAAGCTTTCTTT. The chain carries TRBV5-4 and TRBJ1-1; no firm D call. Deletions cut 5 bases from V and 0 bases from J, with 8 bases between. CDR1 and CDR2 (germline): SGHNT, YYREEE (reference sequence). The CDR3 is 13 amino acids.

On this clonotype: One base away lies a much larger clone, so this may be a sequencing read error. The chain recombines TRBV6-2 or TRBV6-3 with TRBJ1-2; D unresolved. The CDR3 totals 13 residues. CDR1 and CDR2 (germline): MNHEY, SVGEGT. The CDR3 DNA reads TGTGCCAGCAGTTTGTCCTCTAACTATTGCTACACCTTC. Translation: CASSLSSNYCYTF.

At least ten counts were recorded for this clonotype. The rearrangement links TRBV7-9 to TRBJ2-1; 12 positions agree with TRBD2. Trimming took 4 bases from V and 1 from J; bases not matched to a gene: 5. The CDR3 runs 17 residues. The germline V gene has CDR1 SEHNR and CDR2 FQNEAQ (reference sequence). In nucleotides, the CDR3 is TGTGCCAGCAGCTCATTGACTAGCGGGAGTTCCTACAATGAGCAGTTCTTC. As protein: CASSSLTSGSSYNEQFF.

The genes are TRBV7-8 and TRBJ2-5; D is unresolved. Trimming removed 0 bases from V and 5 bases from J, with 10 bases in between. CDR3 length: 14 amino acids. Germline V gene sequence: CDR1 SGHVS, CDR2 FQNEAQ. As DNA, the CDR3 is TGTGCCAGCAGCTTAGCGTTACCCGGGGAGACCCAGTACTTC. Protein product: CASSLALPGETQYF.

In its sample, this clonotype was seen a few times. The chain couples TRBV29-1 to TRBJ2-1; TRBD1 matches 7 bases. Trimming at V came to 7 bases and at J to 0 bases, leaving 6 bases not matched to a gene. Germline V gene data show CDR1 as SQVTM and CDR2 as ANQGSEA. The CDR3 extends over 14 amino acids. CDR3 nucleotide sequence: TGCAGCGCCAAGACAGGGAGCTCCTACAATGAGCAGTTCTTC. It is translated as CSAKTGSSYNEQFF.

This clonotype was counted at least ten times. The V call is TRBV7-2, the J call TRBJ1-4; weak D call: TRBD1 (5 bases). Germline CDR1 reads SGHTA; CDR2 reads FQGNSA. The CDR3 runs to 12 residues. Trimming pared 1 base from V and 13 bases from J, leaving 10 bases between. CDR3 nucleotide sequence: TGTGCCAGCAGCTTAGATGGTCAGGGACTGTTTTTT. It codes for CASSLDGQGLFF.

CDR3 in amino acids: CASSGGGGISTGELFF. The CDR3 bases are TGTGCCAGCAGCGGGGGGGGGGGAATCAGCACCGGGGAGCTGTTTTTT. This rearrangement joins TRBV9 to TRBJ2-2, with TRBD2 matching 7 bases. This CDR3 is 16 amino acids long. Trimming removed 3 bases from V and 4 bases from J; junction bases left unmatched: 9. CDR1 and CDR2 (germline): SGDLS, YYNGEE.

This clonotype was detected a few times. CDR3 sequence reads: CASSLSGESYEQYF. CDR3 nucleotides: TGTGCCAGCAGTTTATCGGGAGAGTCCTACGAGCAGTACTTC. The V and J genes are TRBV28 and TRBJ2-7, with D maybe TRBD2 (6 bases). With 1 base removed from V and 1 base from J, the gap between germline ends came to 8 bases. This CDR3 has 14 residues. Germline V gene lookup returns CDR1 MDHEN and CDR2 SYDVKM.

This clonotype was seen at least ten times. The V and J genes are TRBV27 and TRBJ1-5; 9 positions match TRBD1. V shed 1 base, J shed 0 bases, and the junction held 10 bases outside the gene matches. This CDR3 has 19 residues. Germline V gives CDR1 MNHEY, CDR2 SMNVEV (reference sequence). CDR3 residues: CASSLLGTGTLHSNQPQHF. DNA for the CDR3: TGTGCCAGCAGTTTATTGGGGACAGGGACTCTCCATAGCAATCAGCCCCAGCATTTT.

This clonotype was counted many times. The chain links TRBV6-5 to TRBJ2-3, with D possibly matching TRBD2 (6 bases). CDR3 size: 16 residues. Germline loops: CDR1 MNHEY, CDR2 SVGAGI. The V gene lost 2 bases and the J gene lost 4 bases, with 16 bases spanning the gap. The CDR3 spells CASSYEAGSLSDTQYF. CDR3 nucleotide sequence: TGTGCCAGCAGTTACGAGGCGGGGTCTTTGTCAGATACGCAGTATTTT.

This clonotype was observed many times. V usage is TRBV7-6 and J usage is TRBJ2-1, with 7 bases aligning to TRBD2. V was pared by 5 bases and J by 4 bases, with 11 bases of the junction left unmatched. This CDR3 is built from 16 residues. Germline-derived CDR1 and CDR2 are SGHVS and FNYEAQ. The CDR3 DNA is TGTGCCAGCAGCCTAGAAGGCGGGAGCGGGTACAATGAGCAGTTCTTC. Protein: CASSLEGGSGYNEQFF.

The chain links TRBV4-1 to TRBJ2-7; 9 bases match TRBD1. Germline V gene sequence: CDR1 MGHRA, CDR2 YSYEKL. After removal of 10 bases from V and 4 bases from J, the junction contained 14 bases not matched to a gene. This CDR3 has 15 amino acids. CDR3: CATSRGTGNRYEQYF. The CDR3 region has the DNA TGCGCCACCTCAAGGGGGACAGGGAACCGTTACGAGCAGTACTTC.

J is TRBJ2-1 and V is TRBV7-9, with D possibly matching TRBD1 (5 bases). The germline V gene encodes CDR1 SEHNR and CDR2 FQNEAQ (reference sequence). Trimming left V 2 bases short and J 9 bases short, with 11 bases between. The CDR3 totals 13 residues. The CDR3 is CASSLPPGREQFF. Here the CDR3 DNA reads TGTGCCAGCAGCTTACCTCCAGGGCGTGAGCAGTTCTTC.

Details on this clonotype: A much larger clone is a single base away; this may be a read error. V gene TRBV20-1 combines with J gene TRBJ2-7, with D perhaps TRBD1 or TRBD2 (5 bases each). Per germline, CDR1 DFQATT and CDR2 SNEGSKA (reference sequence). V lost 5 bases and J 2 bases, leaving 10 bases between the germline ends. The CDR3 has 12 amino acids. In DNA, the CDR3 is TGCAGTGCTGGGGACGCGCCCTACGAGCAGTACTTC. It is translated as CSAGDAPYEQYF.

This clonotype was counted a few times. The CDR3 loop is CASNCLAGVRYEQYF. CDR3 in DNA: TGTGCCAGCAATTGTCTAGCGGGAGTACGCTACGAGCAGTACTTC. J is TRBJ2-7 and V is TRBV21-1; the table names TRBD2, a call not compared with the DNA. TRBV21-1 is recorded as a pseudogene. The CDR3 extends over 15 amino acids.

This clonotype was recorded at least ten times. The genes are TRBV27 and TRBJ1-5; maybe TRBD1 (6 bases). V was pared by 2 bases and J by 0 bases, with 11 bases between. The CDR3 is 16 residues long. The germline V gene encodes CDR1 MNHEY and CDR2 SMNVEV (reference sequence). Here the CDR3 DNA reads TGTGCCAGCAGTTTACTGGGACACCCTAGCAATCAGCCCCAGCATTTT. Translation gives CASSLLGHPSNQPQHF.

This clonotype was recorded many times. This chain uses TRBV7-2 with TRBJ2-1; TRBD2 aligns across 7 bases. Germline V CDR1 and CDR2: SGHTA, FQGNSA. The junction had 12 bases not matched to a gene; V was cut back by 2 bases and J by 2 bases. The CDR3 is made up of 18 amino acids. CDR3 region: CASSLRTSDGSTYNEQFF. The CDR3 DNA is TGTGCCAGCAGCTTACGCACTAGCGACGGGAGTACCTACAATGAGCAGTTCTTC.

This clonotype was observed at least ten times. The genes are TRBV4-3 and TRBJ2-7, with TRBD2 matching 9 bases. This CDR3 has 16 amino acids. Germline V gene data show CDR1 as LGHNA and CDR2 as YSLEER. Trimming cost V 2 bases and J 7 bases; bases outside gene matches: 12. The CDR3 reads CASSQPRTSEMREQYF. In nucleotides, the CDR3 is TGCGCCAGCAGCCAACCAAGGACTAGCGAAATGAGGGAGCAGTACTTC.